This T cell receptor beta chain was retrieved from a study of cytomegalovirus exposure and HLA in healthy donors. Findings and limits, study-wide: Certain indistinguishable V segments, among them TRBV6-2 and TRBV6-3, were excluded. HLA allele associations emerged for roughly 17,000 TCR beta sequences in a later analysis, at 0.05 false discovery rate. It was taken for granted in presence/absence analyses that sequencing depth across donors was roughly uniform. In a later analysis, HLA-associated TCR beta chains were more clonally expanded than equally common others.

The study ran its PCR with 60 Vbeta and 13 Jbeta primers. Repertoires were generated with immunoSEQ multiplex PCR, while TCRdb's copy carries only in-frame clones and drops some. The sample contains roughly 130,000 clones, 55% to 75% of which appear only once. The CDR3 is 13 amino acids. The germline CDR1 and CDR2 sequences are SQVTM and ANQGSEA. V lost 4 bases, J lost 2 bases, and 11 bases lay in between. This clone was observed a few times. Antigen: not known. This chain uses TRBV29-1 with TRBJ1-1, with unresolved D. This sequence was found in a man aged 25-45 years in good health and CMV-seropositive. The sequenced sample was PBMCs. CDR3 coding DNA: TGCAGCGTTGCCGCGGGTACAAACACTGAAGCTTTCTTT. It is translated as CSVAAGTNTEAFF.